Below are 5 T cell receptor beta chains sequenced from a single sample in a study of blood T cell repertoires in COVID-19. The repertoire was sequenced with immunoSEQ multiplex PCR; TCRdb's copy has only in-frame clones and lacks some. The profile shows roughly 70,000 clones, 87% of them singletons. The sequenced material came from peripheral blood. The receptor source for this set is a middle-aged man with active COVID-19.

The J gene is TRBJ1-5, the V gene TRBV28; unclear D gene. Germline CDR1 and CDR2: MDHEN and SYDVKM. CDR3 length: 15 residues. The germline V and J ends were trimmed by 5 bases and 9 bases, with 20 bases remaining between them. This CDR3 reads CASSPTGLASGPQHF. DNA for the CDR3: TGTGCCAGCAGTCCGACCGGATTAGCCTCGGGGCCCCAGCATTTT.

CDR3 amino acids: CASSSNRGSNEKLFF. CDR3 DNA: TGTGCCAGCAGCTCAAACAGGGGCTCGAATGAAAAACTGTTTTTT. This rearrangement joins TRBV7-2 to TRBJ1-4; 7 bases are a match to TRBD1. Germline V gene sequence: CDR1 SGHTA, CDR2 FQGNSA. Losses at the gene ends were 4 bases for V and 5 bases for J; bases not matched to a gene: 7. This CDR3 contains 15 residues.

This chain uses TRBV9 with TRBJ2-3; TRBD2 aligns across 12 bases. The ends lost 8 bases at V and 3 bases at J; junction bases unmatched: 10. Looked up from germline, CDR1 is SGDLS and CDR2 is YYNGEE. The CDR3 sequence is 16 residues long. The CDR3 region has the DNA TGTGCCAGTCAGCGAGCTAGCGGGAGGGGAACAGATACGCAGTATTTT. Protein product: CASQRASGRGTDTQYF.

The chain joins TRBV5-5 to TRBJ2-5, with 7 positions matching TRBD2. Germline CDR1 SGHKS, CDR2 YYEKEE (reference sequence). This CDR3 contains 18 residues. The junction had 12 bases not matched to a gene; V was cut back by 1 base and J by 0 bases. The CDR3 DNA sequence: TGTGCCAGCAGCTTGCTCTCAGCGGGAACTACCTACCAAGAGACCCAGTACTTC. It is translated as CASSLLSAGTTYQETQYF.

The chain has TRBV2 and TRBJ2-7; 11 nucleotides align to TRBD2. Germline lookup yields CDR1 SNHLY and CDR2 FYNNEI. Trimming at V came to 7 bases and at J to 4 bases, leaving 3 bases not matched to a gene. CDR3 size: 13 residues. In DNA, the CDR3 is TGTGCCAGCATGCTAGCGGGAGGATACGAGCAGTACTTC. Translated, it gives CASMLAGGYEQYF.